These 14 T cell receptor beta chains share one sample of origin, sequenced in a study of blood T cell repertoires in COVID-19 (dated by TCRdb to 2019 to 2021). The library was prepared using the immunoSEQ multiplex PCR assay. Held by TCRdb, this immuneACCESS table contains in-frame sequences only and omits some clones. Under half of the omission traces to an unresolved V gene where checked; the cause of the rest is unknown. The sample yields about 280,000 clones; over 75% were counted once. The ten largest account for over 8% of the sample. The sequenced material came from peripheral blood. The receptors were gathered from a young man with active or convalescent COVID-19.

This clone has only one observation. The V call is TRBV13, the J call TRBJ1-1; D remains ambiguous. Trimming pared 5 bases from V and 0 bases from J, leaving 13 bases between. The CDR3 runs 15 residues. CDR1 and CDR2 (germline): PRHDT, FYEKMQ (reference sequence). CDR3 sequence reads: CASSLQQDLNTEAFF. The CDR3 bases are TGTGCCAGCAGCCTACAACAAGACTTGAACACTGAAGCTTTCTTT.

As for this clone: Mismatch with germline at one junction end may stem from a read error. The CDR3 coding sequence is TGTGCCAGCAGTTTAGCGCTAATGGGTGAGGATGCCTTC. Amino acid sequence: CASSLALMGEDAF. J is TRBJ1-2 and V is TRBV12-3 or TRBV12-4; D is unclear. The CDR3 is made up of 13 amino acids.

This clone has only one observation. The chain is built from TRBV18 and TRBJ2-1, with a weak D call TRBD2 (5 bases). The germline V and J ends were trimmed by 3 bases and 9 bases, with 9 bases remaining between them. The CDR3 sequence is 12 residues long. Germline CDR1 and CDR2: KGHSH and LQKENI. CDR3 coding DNA: TGTGCCAGCTCACCGCGTGCGGGTGAGCAGTTCTTC. Its translation is CASSPRAGEQFF.

The chain links TRBV5-1 to TRBJ2-7; 11 bases agree with TRBD2. The CDR3 runs to 19 residues. The V gene end was trimmed by 0 bases and the J gene end by 0 bases; junction bases not matched to a gene: 11. The germline gives CDR1 SGHRS, CDR2 YFSETQ. The CDR3 reads CASSLDVLAGGSLSYEQYF. In DNA, the CDR3 is TGCGCCAGCAGCTTGGATGTCCTAGCGGGGGGTTCACTCTCCTACGAGCAGTACTTC.

This sequence joins TRBV28 and TRBJ1-2; no definite D call. V dropped 5 bases and J dropped 8 bases, with 9 bases sitting between them. Germline assignment: CDR1 MDHEN and CDR2 SYDVKM. The CDR3 runs 11 residues. CDR3 DNA: TGTGCCAGCAGTACCTCCGGGGGCTACACCTTC. This gives the protein CASSTSGGYTF.

V usage is TRBV21-1 and J usage is TRBJ2-7; the table assigns TRBD1, which was not confirmed against the DNA. TRBV21-1 is flagged as a pseudogene. The CDR3 totals 15 residues. The CDR3 DNA sequence: TGTGCCAGCCTCAGGGCGCCGATCCTCTCCTACGAGCAGTACTTC. Amino acids: CASLRAPILSYEQYF.

In this sample, this clone turned up once. The V call is TRBV19, the J call TRBJ1-5; D not resolved. The germline V and J ends were trimmed by 4 bases and 5 bases, with 9 bases remaining between them. CDR3 length: 13 residues. CDR1 and CDR2 (germline): LNHDA, SQIVND (reference sequence). The DNA for the CDR3 is TGTGCCAGTAGTAGGCGGGTTGATCAGCCCCAGCATTTT. The encoded protein is CASSRRVDQPQHF.

This clone has only one observation. The gene calls are TRBV7-6 and TRBJ1-2; 8 nucleotides align to TRBD1. The trim removed 1 base at V and 7 bases at J, leaving 5 bases unmatched. Germline-derived CDR1 and CDR2 are SGHVS and FNYEAQ. CDR3 size: 14 residues. The CDR3 here is CASSLETGVGGYTF. The CDR3 DNA follows: TGTGCCAGCAGCTTAGAGACAGGGGTTGGTGGCTACACCTTC.

In its sample, this clone was seen once. V is TRBV14 and J is TRBJ1-4; D is ambiguous. In germline, CDR1 is SGHDN, CDR2 FVKESK. The V gene lost 4 bases and the J gene lost 1 base, with 7 bases spanning the gap. CDR3 length: 14 amino acids. CDR3: CASSPTRTNEKLFF. The CDR3 region has the DNA TGTGCCAGCAGCCCAACAAGAACTAATGAAAAACTGTTTTTT.

This clone was seen only once. The CDR3 here is CASTRSETQYF. CDR3 sequence (DNA): TGTGCCAGCACAAGGAGTGAAACGCAGTATTTT. V gene TRBV12-3 or TRBV12-4 combines with J gene TRBJ2-3; no firm D call. Trimming shortened V by 7 bases and J by 9 bases, and 11 bases separated the two germline ends. The CDR3 totals 11 residues.

This chain links TRBV3-1 (or the pseudogene TRBV3-2) with TRBJ2-2, with 8 bases that match TRBD2. The germline V gene has CDR1 LGHDT and CDR2 YNNKEL (reference sequence). V trimming: 1 base; J trimming: 4 bases; junction bases outside the gene matches: 5. The CDR3 spans 16 residues. The CDR3 sequence is CASSQGTSIGTGELFF. CDR3 bases: TGTGCCAGCAGCCAAGGGACTAGCATAGGCACCGGGGAGCTGTTTTTT.

The chain recombines TRBV4-3 with TRBJ1-3; D is possibly TRBD1 (6 bases). With 4 bases removed from V and 3 bases from J, the gap between germline ends came to 19 bases. The V gene's germline CDR1 is LGHNA and CDR2 YSLEER. This CDR3 has 17 residues. CDR3 bases: TGCGCCAGCAGCCTGAATCCCCACGACAGGAGTGGAAACACCATATATTTT. Its translation: CASSLNPHDRSGNTIYF.

V usage is TRBV9 and J usage is TRBJ2-3; 10 bases align to TRBD2. Trimming took 3 bases from V and 4 from J; bases not matched to a gene: 5. This CDR3 contains 15 residues. In germline, CDR1 is SGDLS, CDR2 YYNGEE. CDR3 sequence (DNA): TGTGCCAGCAGCGCGAGCGGGGGGGCCCCAGATACGCAGTATTTT. Protein product: CASSASGGAPDTQYF.

The genes are TRBV14 and TRBJ2-5; tentatively, D is TRBD2 (6 bases). The CDR3 extends over 14 amino acids. V lost 6 bases and J 4 bases, leaving 15 bases between the germline ends. The germline V gene has CDR1 SGHDN and CDR2 FVKESK. The DNA of the CDR3 is TGTGCCAGCAGACCCGGGACTTTCGGAGAGACCCAGTACTTC. Residues: CASRPGTFGETQYF.